The rows below give T cell receptor beta chains drawn from one sample of a study of blood T cell repertoires in COVID-19. TCRdb's copy holds only in-frame clones and misses some; the assay was immunoSEQ multiplex PCR. Here the sample spans hundreds of thousands of clones, roughly 80% being singletons. The specimen was peripheral blood. The receptors were sampled from a man at least 80 years old with acute or convalescent COVID-19. Both conserved end residues are part of each CDR3. Each record gives: CDR3 protein, CDR3 DNA, J gene, D gene, clone size, V gene. D genes are given only for firm matches. Clone size is not always given. Where it is, it says once, few, many or a class for expanded clones.

CDR3: CASRITGGRETQYF; DNA: TGTGCCAGCAGAATCACAGGGGGCAGGGAGACCCAGTACTTC; J: TRBJ2-5; D: TRBD1; size: -; V: TRBV28
CDR3: CAWSTRDRVFLGNQPQHF; DNA: TGTGCCTGGAGTACCCGGGACAGGGTTTTTCTAGGCAATCAGCCCCAGCATTTT; J: TRBJ1-5; D: TRBD1; size: -; V: TRBV30
CDR3: CASRPGLAGQDTQYF; DNA: TGCGCCAGCAGACCGGGACTAGCGGGGCAAGATACGCAGTATTTT; J: TRBJ2-3; D: TRBD2; size: -; V: TRBV5-1
CDR3: CATRTQGDGYTF; DNA: TGTGCCACCCGGACACAGGGGGATGGCTACACCTTC; J: TRBJ1-2; D: TRBD1; size: -; V: TRBV6-5
CDR3: CASSPFPGTVVQYF; DNA: TGTGCCAGCAGTCCATTCCCCGGGACAGTGGTGCAGTACTTC; J: TRBJ2-7; D: TRBD1; size: -; V: TRBV28
CDR3: CAIGQGGRTEAFF; DNA: TGTGCCATAGGACAGGGGGGGAGGACTGAAGCTTTCTTT; J: TRBJ1-1; D: TRBD1; size: -; V: TRBV10-3
CDR3: CASRLLESYNEQFF; DNA: TGTGCCAGCAGACTTCTGGAGTCCTACAATGAGCAGTTCTTC; J: TRBJ2-1; D: -; size: -; V: TRBV6-5
CDR3: CASSLARGRGTDTQYF; DNA: TGTGCCAGCTCCCTAGCCCGGGGCAGGGGGACAGATACGCAGTATTTT; J: TRBJ2-3; D: TRBD1; size: -; V: TRBV18
CDR3: CASSLAGGGQNEQFF; DNA: TGTGCCAGCAGCCTAGCGGGAGGGGGGCAGAATGAGCAGTTCTTC; J: TRBJ2-1; D: TRBD2; size: -; V: TRBV5-4
CDR3: CASSEGPGSDTQYF; DNA: TGTGCCAGCAGTGAAGGTCCGGGGTCAGATACGCAGTATTTT; J: TRBJ2-3; D: -; size: -; V: TRBV6-1
CDR3: CASSRSGRNTIYF; DNA: TGTGCCAGCAGCAGGTCAGGGAGAAACACCATATATTTT; J: TRBJ1-3; D: -; size: few; V: TRBV21-1
CDR3: CASSRQGVAEKLFF; DNA: TGTGCCAGTAGTAGACAGGGTGTGGCCGAAAAACTGTTTTTT; J: TRBJ1-4; D: TRBD1; size: once; V: TRBV19
CDR3: CASSQSRAKNIQYF; DNA: TGTGCCAGCAGCCAGTCACGGGCCAAAAACATTCAGTACTTC; J: TRBJ2-4; D: -; size: -; V: TRBV14
CDR3: CASSLYPGLEGNNEQFF; DNA: TGTGCCAGCAGTCTATACCCGGGACTAGAGGGGAACAATGAGCAGTTCTTC; J: TRBJ2-1; D: TRBD2; size: -; V: TRBV2
CDR3: CASSFGDRQYEQYF; DNA: TGTGCCAGCAGCTTTGGTGACAGACAATACGAGCAGTACTTC; J: TRBJ2-7; D: -; size: once; V: TRBV7-9
CDR3: CASSSIPGQGYVGYEQYF; DNA: TGTGCCAGCAGCTCCATCCCGGGACAGGGGTATGTAGGCTACGAGCAGTACTTC; J: TRBJ2-7; D: TRBD1; size: -; V: TRBV11-2
CDR3: CASSLQGQQRETQYF; DNA: TGTGCCAGCAGCTTACAGGGACAGCAGAGGGAGACCCAGTACTTC; J: TRBJ2-5; D: TRBD1; size: -; V: TRBV5-6
CDR3: CSVFGTGTEKLFF; DNA: TGCAGCGTTTTCGGGACAGGGACCGAAAAACTGTTTTTT; J: TRBJ1-4; D: TRBD1; size: -; V: TRBV29-1
CDR3: CATGRGLAGYNEQFF; DNA: TGTGCCACCGGCCGTGGACTAGCGGGGTACAATGAGCAGTTCTTC; J: TRBJ2-1; D: TRBD2; size: few; V: TRBV24-1
CDR3: CASSQSRTSGSYEQYF; DNA: TGCGCCAGCAGCCAATCCCGGACTAGCGGCTCCTACGAGCAGTACTTC; J: TRBJ2-7; D: TRBD2; size: -; V: TRBV4-1
CDR3: CASSRGVTKRETQYF; DNA: TGTGCCAGCAGTCGAGGCGTCACAAAAAGGGAGACCCAGTACTTC; J: TRBJ2-5; D: -; size: -; V: TRBV6-5
CDR3: CASSMVRGNTEAFF; DNA: TGTGCCAGTAGTATGGTCAGGGGGAACACTGAAGCTTTCTTT; J: TRBJ1-1; D: -; size: -; V: TRBV19
CDR3: CASSLTGGGDSPLHF; DNA: TGTGCCAGCAGTTTAACAGGGGGCGGTGATTCACCCCTCCACTTT; J: TRBJ1-6; D: TRBD1; size: -; V: TRBV6-5
CDR3: CSGTRDSYGYTF; DNA: TGCAGCGGGACACGGGACAGCTATGGCTACACCTTC; J: TRBJ1-2; D: TRBD1; size: -; V: TRBV29-1
CDR3: CASSNGIVEAFF; DNA: TGTGCCAGCAGCAACGGTATAGTTGAAGCTTTCTTT; J: TRBJ1-1; D: -; size: -; V: TRBV5-4